The next 14 T cell receptor beta chains were all read from a single sample in a study of cytomegalovirus exposure and HLA in healthy donors. Researchers ran the PCR with 60 Vbeta and 13 Jbeta primers. Profiling relied on immunoSEQ multiplex PCR, and the TCRdb table lists in-frame clones only, not all of them. This repertoire shows over 150,000 clones, 70% to 90% found once; its top ten account for about 2.1%. The sample consisted of PBMCs. These receptors originate from a woman under 30 in good health and CMV-seronegative.

The rearrangement uses TRBV7-3 and TRBJ1-1; D not resolved. Germline CDR1 is SGHTA and CDR2 is FQGTGA. CDR3 length: 14 amino acids. V lost 5 bases to trimming and J lost 5 bases, with 15 bases between them. The CDR3 DNA sequence: TGTGCCAGCAGCCCCGTCGGAGGAGGGACTGAAGCTTTCTTT. The encoded protein is CASSPVGGGTEAFF.

The rearrangement links TRBV19 to TRBJ1-5; 7 nucleotides agree with TRBD1. The germline gives CDR1 LNHDA, CDR2 SQIVND (reference sequence). Trimming took 3 bases from V and 2 from J; bases not matched to a gene: 7. The CDR3 is made up of 16 amino acids. The CDR3 DNA follows: TGTGCCAGTAGTATTCGAGGGGGCGCAGGCAATCAGCCCCAGCATTTT. Translated: CASSIRGGAGNQPQHF.

V usage is TRBV27 and J usage is TRBJ2-2, with 7 bases matching TRBD2. Per the germline V gene, CDR1 is MNHEY and CDR2 is SMNVEV (reference sequence). The CDR3 sequence is 15 residues long. The ends lost 3 bases at V and 11 bases at J; junction bases unmatched: 12. The CDR3: CASSFIREGIGELFF. CDR3 sequence (DNA): TGTGCCAGCAGTTTCATCAGGGAGGGGATAGGAGAGCTGTTTTTT.

The chain recombines TRBV5-4 with TRBJ1-3; weak D call: TRBD1 (5 bases). Trimming took off 4 bases at V and 4 bases at J, with 12 bases between the two ends. CDR1 SGHNT and CDR2 YYREEE come from the germline V gene (reference sequence). This CDR3 contains 14 residues. The CDR3 DNA is TGTGCCAGCAGCAAATCAGGGTTCGGAAACACCATATATTTT. Amino acids: CASSKSGFGNTIYF. The variable domain in full, with the rest retrieved from reference TRBV5-4 and TRBJ1-3, is ETGVTQSPTHLIKTRGQQVTLRCSSQSGHNTVSWYQQALGQGPQFIFQYYREEENGRGNFPPRFSGLQFPNYSSELNVNALELDDSALYLCASSKSGFGNTIYFGEGSWLTVV.

The chain couples TRBV5-6 to TRBJ2-7, with D maybe TRBD2 (6 bases). Germline CDR1 and CDR2: SGHDT and YYEEEE. Trimming took 4 bases from V and 1 from J, leaving 15 bases between them. The CDR3 totals 15 residues. The chain's CDR3 is CASSPQGSGSYEQYF. CDR3 sequence (DNA): TGTGCCAGCAGCCCCCAGGGTAGCGGTTCCTACGAGCAGTACTTC.

V is TRBV7-2 and J is TRBJ2-4, with D hard to call. CDR1 and CDR2 (germline): SGHTA, FQGNSA. The CDR3 consists of 16 residues. V was trimmed by 1 base and J by 0 bases, leaving 10 bases between them. CDR3 residues: CASSLEPGQAKNIQYF. The CDR3 nucleotides are TGTGCCAGCAGCTTAGAACCGGGTCAAGCCAAAAACATTCAGTACTTC.

This sequence joins TRBV7-9 and TRBJ1-1; tentative D call: TRBD1 (5 bases). CDR3 length: 12 residues. In germline, CDR1 is SEHNR, CDR2 FQNEAQ (reference sequence). V was trimmed by 4 bases and J by 5 bases, leaving 8 bases between them. The CDR3 DNA sequence: TGTGCCAGCAGCTCCCAGGGAACTGAAGCTTTCTTT. Translating it yields CASSSQGTEAFF.

V and J are TRBV6-1 and TRBJ1-1; 8 bases fit TRBD1. V shed 4 bases, J shed 1 base, and the junction held 11 bases outside the gene matches. This CDR3 contains 17 residues. Germline V gene sequence: CDR1 MNHNS, CDR2 SASEGT. The CDR3 reads CASSARTGSYQNTEAFF. The CDR3 nucleotides read TGTGCCAGCAGTGCCAGGACAGGGTCATACCAGAACACTGAAGCTTTCTTT.

The chain links TRBV15 to TRBJ1-1; 7 positions agree with TRBD1. CDR1 is LNHNV, CDR2 YYDKDF, per germline (reference sequence). The V gene end was trimmed by 2 bases and the J gene end by 0 bases; junction bases not matched to a gene: 6. CDR3 length: 16 residues. DNA for the CDR3: TGTGCCACCAGCAGATCCCGGGACAGTATGAACACTGAAGCTTTCTTT. It encodes CATSRSRDSMNTEAFF.

The V gene is TRBV6-5, the J gene TRBJ2-4; possibly TRBD1 for D (6 bases). This CDR3 is built from 15 residues. Trimming stripped 7 bases from V and 0 bases from J, with 13 bases between. The germline V gene encodes CDR1 MNHEY and CDR2 SVGAGI. CDR3 residues: CASKPGHLAKNIQYF. In nucleotides, the CDR3 is TGTGCCAGCAAACCGGGACATCTAGCCAAAAACATTCAGTACTTC.

This sequence joins TRBV11-2 and TRBJ1-3; D unclear. CDR3 size: 14 residues. Germline V gene lookup returns CDR1 SGHAT and CDR2 FQNNGV. V was cut by 1 base and J by 4 bases, with 8 bases left in between. CDR3 amino acids: CASSLVASGNTIYF. CDR3 DNA: TGTGCCAGCAGCTTAGTAGCTAGCGGAAACACCATATATTTT.

As DNA, the CDR3 is TGTGCCAGCAGCTATGTCCGGGACAGGGGATCCTACGAGCAGTACTTC. Translating it yields CASSYVRDRGSYEQYF. The J gene is TRBJ2-7, the V gene TRBV7-9; the match to TRBD1 covers 10 bases. V trimming: 4 bases; J trimming: 1 base; junction bases outside the gene matches: 7. The CDR3 length is 16 residues. The germline CDR1 and CDR2 sequences are SEHNR and FQNEAQ (reference sequence).

This rearrangement joins TRBV19 to TRBJ1-5; 10 positions agree with TRBD1. Germline V gene lookup returns CDR1 LNHDA and CDR2 SQIVND (reference sequence). The V and J ends lost 5 bases and 0 bases, in that order; junction bases with no gene match: 7. The CDR3 loop spans 17 amino acids. CDR3 DNA sequence: TGTGCCAGTAGTGCGGGACAGGGGACCCTTAGCAATCAGCCCCAGCATTTT. It codes for CASSAGQGTLSNQPQHF.

Comments on this clone: This same CDR3 is encoded by further DNA sequences in the sample. J is TRBJ2-1 and V is TRBV19; the match to TRBD2 covers 9 bases. Germline V gene lookup returns CDR1 LNHDA and CDR2 SQIVND (reference sequence). Trimming cost V 3 bases and J 2 bases; bases outside gene matches: 2. This CDR3 is 15 amino acids long. As DNA, the CDR3 is TGTGCCAGTAGTATTTCTAGCGGGGCCTACAATGAGCAGTTCTTC. Protein product: CASSISSGAYNEQFF. The whole variable domain, filled in from reference TRBV19 and TRBJ2-1, reads DGGITQSPKYLFRKEGQNVTLSCEQNLNHDAMYWYRQDPGQGLRLIYYSQIVNDFQKGDIAEGYSVSREKKESFPLTVTSAQKNPTAFYLCASSISSGAYNEQFFGPGTRLTVL.